This T cell receptor beta chain was captured in a study of cytomegalovirus exposure and HLA in healthy donors. Study results and caveats: Using the classifier, cytomegalovirus status was reportedly diagnosed with high specificity and sensitivity. It is likely that the observed cluster of highly shared sequence variants was a sequencing artifact.

Primers: 60 Vbeta forward and 13 Jbeta reverse. Here immunoSEQ multiplex PCR was the method, and the copy in TCRdb shows in-frame clones only, minus some. The sample yields 150,000 to 200,000 clones, 70% to 85% seen once. A word on this clone: The antigen is not known.

The specimen was PBMCs. This TCR derives from a man aged 40-55 years in good health and CMV-seropositive.

CDR3 amino acids: CASSQEWSLAVYNEQFF. In DNA, the CDR3 is TGTGCCAGCAGCCAAGAATGGTCCCTAGCGGTCTACAATGAGCAGTTCTTC. The chain is built from TRBV4-2 and TRBJ2-1; TRBD2 matches at 7 bases. Trimming cost V 0 bases and J 3 bases; bases outside gene matches: 8. The CDR3 is made up of 17 amino acids. The germline V gene encodes CDR1 LGHNA and CDR2 YNFKEQ.